The rows below give T cell receptor beta chains drawn from one sample of a study of T cells after yellow fever vaccination. TCRdb reprocessed the 5' RACE reads with MiXCR, giving one entry per CDR3 protein. The data show some 550,000 distinct CDR3 sequences, over 15% seen once. The sample was PBMCs, taken 15 days after the yellow fever booster vaccination. Receptors originate from a man aged 25-45 years who received the YFV17D yellow fever vaccine. The CDR3 runs from the conserved cysteine through the conserved F or W. The D gene is left open where the match is weak. Rows give clone size only sometimes, using once, few, many, or a class for an expanded clone.

abundance,j_gene,v_gene,d_gene,CDR3aa,CDR3nt
once,TRBJ2-2,TRBV7-2,-,CASSTASTLNTGELFF,TGTGCCAGCAGCACTGCTAGCACCTTGAACACCGGGGAGCTGTTTTTT
few,TRBJ2-1,TRBV7-9,-,CASSLSRRSYNEQFF,TGTGCCAGCAGCTTATCGCGACGCTCCTACAATGAGCAGTTCTTC
few,TRBJ2-2,TRBV12-3/TRBV12-4,TRBD1,CASIPGQRNTGELFF,TGTGCCAGCATCCCGGGACAGAGGAACACCGGGGAGCTGTTTTTT
-,TRBJ2-1,TRBV20-1,TRBD2,CSAIILGFGREPYEQFF,TGCAGTGCTATAATCCTCGGATTCGGGCGGGAGCCTTATGAGCAGTTCTTC
-,TRBJ2-7,TRBV19,-,CASSGLAFYEQYF,TGTGCCAGTAGTGGGCTTGCTTTCTACGAGCAGTACTTC
few,TRBJ2-4,TRBV5-6,-,CASSRVPVYIQYF,TGTGCCAGCAGCCGGGTCCCCGTATACATTCAGTACTTC
-,TRBJ2-3,TRBV18,TRBD2,CASSRASGGIDTQYF,TGTGCCAGCTCGCGTGCTAGCGGAGGCATAGATACGCAGTATTTT
-,TRBJ2-1,TRBV20-1,-,CSASLSYNEQFF,TGCAGTGCTTCCCTCTCCTACAATGAGCAGTTCTTC
few,TRBJ1-6,TRBV5-1,TRBD1,CASSGTDRRNSPLHF,TGCGCCAGCAGCGGGACGGACAGGAGAAATTCACCCCTCCACTTT
few,TRBJ2-7,TRBV5-4,TRBD1,CASSLQTGSWYEQYF,TGTGCCAGCAGCCTCCAGACAGGGAGTTGGTACGAGCAGTACTTC
few,TRBJ2-2,TRBV7-2,TRBD2,CASSPTSGRIGELFF,TGTGCCAGCAGTCCGACTAGCGGGAGGATCGGGGAGCTGTTTTTT
-,TRBJ2-7,TRBV29-1,TRBD2,CSVEDPGASGDYEQYF,TGCAGCGTTGAAGATCCAGGGGCTAGCGGGGACTACGAGCAGTACTTC
-,TRBJ1-5,TRBV28,-,CASSLTASNQPQHF,TGTGCCAGCAGTTTAACGGCAAGCAATCAGCCCCAGCATTTT